This entry lists 5 T cell receptor beta chains sequenced from one sample in a study of beta chain features in type 1 diabetes. The investigators reverse transcribed all of the isolated RNA, so they sequenced expressed TCRB transcripts. The repertoire was sequenced with immunoSEQ multiplex PCR; TCRdb's copy has only in-frame clones and lacks some. The sample includes about 700,000 clones, around 15% of them seen just once. Study-wide findings and caveats: Type 1 diabetes patients had moderately but significantly shorter TCRB CDR3s in all four CD4+ subsets.

Their cognate antigens are unknown. The sequenced material came from naive CD4+ T cells from blood. The receptors derive from a man aged 18 to 29 with type 1 diabetes.

The rearrangement links TRBV5-1 to TRBJ2-5, with 9 bases identical to TRBD2. This CDR3 contains 15 residues. The V gene's germline CDR1 is SGHRS and CDR2 YFSETQ. V trimming: 4 bases; J trimming: 3 bases; junction bases outside the gene matches: 7. The CDR3 loop reads CASSRGASGEETQYF. CDR3 nucleotides: TGCGCCAGCAGCCGGGGCGCTAGCGGGGAAGAGACCCAGTACTTC.

This clone turned up a few times. The chain carries TRBV20-1 and TRBJ2-3; D is unresolved. This CDR3 comprises 10 residues. Germline V gives CDR1 DFQATT, CDR2 SNEGSKA (reference sequence). The V gene lost 6 bases and the J gene lost 4 bases, with 5 bases spanning the gap. This CDR3 reads CSATADTQYF. The CDR3 DNA reads TGCAGTGCCACCGCAGATACGCAGTATTTT.

This chain links TRBV11-2 with TRBJ2-7; 8 nucleotides align to TRBD1. CDR1 is SGHAT, CDR2 FQNNGV, per germline. The ends lost 0 bases at V and 3 bases at J; junction bases unmatched: 1. This CDR3 is built from 14 residues. For the CDR3, the DNA is TGTGCCAGCAGCTTAGAAGGGACAGGCTACGAGCAGTACTTC. It yields the protein CASSLEGTGYEQYF.

This clone occurred a few times. The J gene is TRBJ2-5, the V gene TRBV9; tentatively, D is TRBD1 (7 bases). The germline V gene has CDR1 SGDLS and CDR2 YYNGEE. The V end lost 0 bases, the J end lost 7 bases, and 16 bases lay between the germline ends. The CDR3 is 15 residues long. In nucleotides, the CDR3 is TGTGCCAGCAGCGTAGAAGGGGCCAGGGGGGTGACCCAGTACTTC. Residues: CASSVEGARGVTQYF.

The rearrangement joins TRBV14 to TRBJ1-2; D gene ambiguous. The CDR3 spans 13 residues. V lost 4 bases to trimming and J lost 0 bases, with 6 bases between them. The germline CDR1 and CDR2 sequences are SGHDN and FVKESK. This CDR3 reads CASSPGANYGYTF. For the CDR3, the DNA is TGTGCCAGCAGCCCGGGAGCTAACTATGGCTACACCTTC.